This T cell receptor beta chain was found in a study of T cells in Graves' hyperthyroidism and ophthalmopathy. Trimming left V 3 bases short and J 8 bases short, with 7 bases between. From germline, CDR1 is PRHDT and CDR2 FYEKMQ (reference sequence). This CDR3 region has 12 residues. The hyperthyroidism was newly diagnosed and had lasted under 2 months; the patients were aged 18 to 65. Exclusion criteria comprised uncontrolled infection, other autoimmune disease, pregnancy or lactation. Broader study findings: In the blood, most expanded thyroid clonotypes above 0.001 appeared as well.

This clonotype was seen ten or more times. Antigen specificity is unknown. Amplification of TCR beta CDR3 regions used RNA as the template. The HTBI primer set was used in a first-round RT-PCR of the TCR CDR3. Using its own MiXCR run on the multiplex PCR reads, TCRdb lists one record per CDR3 protein. The sample comprises 340,000 or so distinct CDR3 sequences, about 20% of which are singletons, and 49% rests with the top ten. The clonotype was recovered from a woman between 45 and 65 years old with Graves' hyperthyroidism. The genes are TRBV13 and TRBJ1-4; D call uncertain. The sequenced sample was blood. CDR3 protein: CASSFQMEKLFF. The DNA for the CDR3 is TGTGCCAGCAGCTTCCAGATGGAAAAACTGTTTTTT.